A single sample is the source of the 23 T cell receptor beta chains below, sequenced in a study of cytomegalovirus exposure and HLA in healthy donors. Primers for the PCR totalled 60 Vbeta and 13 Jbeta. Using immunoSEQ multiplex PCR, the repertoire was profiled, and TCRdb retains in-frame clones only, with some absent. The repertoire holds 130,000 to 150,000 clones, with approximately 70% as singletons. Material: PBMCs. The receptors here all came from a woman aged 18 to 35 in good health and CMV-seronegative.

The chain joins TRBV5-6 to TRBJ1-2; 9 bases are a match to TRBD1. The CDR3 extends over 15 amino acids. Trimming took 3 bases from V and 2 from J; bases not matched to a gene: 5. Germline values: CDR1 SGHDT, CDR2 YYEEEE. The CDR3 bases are TGTGCCAGCAGCTCTGGGGACAGGGCCAACTATGGCTACACCTTC. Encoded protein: CASSSGDRANYGYTF.

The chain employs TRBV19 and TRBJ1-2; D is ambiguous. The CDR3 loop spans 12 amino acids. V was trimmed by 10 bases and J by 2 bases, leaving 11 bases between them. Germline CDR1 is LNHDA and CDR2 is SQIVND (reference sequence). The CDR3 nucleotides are TGTGCCATTGAAGACAACAACTATGGCTACACCTTC. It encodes CAIEDNNYGYTF.

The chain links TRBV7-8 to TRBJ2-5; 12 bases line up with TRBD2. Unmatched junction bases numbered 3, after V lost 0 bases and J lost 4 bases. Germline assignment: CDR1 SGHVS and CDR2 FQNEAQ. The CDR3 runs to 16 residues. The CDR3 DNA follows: TGTGCCAGCAGCTTAGCGCTAGCGGGGGGGCGAGAGACCCAGTACTTC. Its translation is CASSLALAGGRETQYF.

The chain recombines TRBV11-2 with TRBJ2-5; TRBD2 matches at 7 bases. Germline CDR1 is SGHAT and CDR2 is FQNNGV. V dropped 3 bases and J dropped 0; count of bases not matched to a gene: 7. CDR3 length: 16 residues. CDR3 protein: CASSLVLAPHQETQYF. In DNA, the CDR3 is TGTGCCAGCAGCTTGGTACTAGCGCCCCACCAAGAGACCCAGTACTTC.

The chain's CDR3 is CASSDPLAGGPIYEQYF. For the CDR3, the DNA is TGTGCCAGCAGCGACCCTTTAGCGGGGGGGCCTATATACGAGCAGTACTTC. V and J are TRBV9 and TRBJ2-7; 11 bases map to TRBD2. Germline CDR1 reads SGDLS; CDR2 reads YYNGEE. V was pared by 3 bases and J by 4 bases, with 12 bases of the junction left unmatched. CDR3 length: 17 amino acids. The variable domain in full, with the rest retrieved from reference TRBV9 and TRBJ2-7, is DSGVTQTPKHLITATGQRVTLRCSPRSGDLSVYWYQQSLDQGLQFLIQYYNGEERAKGNILERFSAQQFPDLHSELNLSSLELGDSALYFCASSDPLAGGPIYEQYFGPGTRLTVT.

As DNA, the CDR3 is TGTGCCAGCAGACCCGACAATGGGGCCAACGTCCTGACTTTC. It is translated as CASRPDNGANVLTF. V usage is TRBV6-1 and J usage is TRBJ2-6; D call uncertain. The CDR3 totals 14 residues. Germline V lookup: CDR1 MNHNS, CDR2 SASEGT. Trimming took off 6 bases at V and 3 bases at J, with 9 bases between the two ends.

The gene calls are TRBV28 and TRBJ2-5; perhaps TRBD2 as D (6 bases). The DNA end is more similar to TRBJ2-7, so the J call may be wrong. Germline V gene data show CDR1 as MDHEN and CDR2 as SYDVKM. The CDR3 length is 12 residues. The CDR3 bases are TGTGCCAGCAGCCAGGAGGGGTACGAGCAGTACTTC. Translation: CASSQEGYEQYF.

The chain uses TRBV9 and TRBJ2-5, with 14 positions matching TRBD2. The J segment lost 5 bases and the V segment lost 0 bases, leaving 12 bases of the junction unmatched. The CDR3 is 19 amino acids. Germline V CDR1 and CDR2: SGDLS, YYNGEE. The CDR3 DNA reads TGTGCCAGCAGCGTAGGGGTGGGGGGACTAGCGGGAGTTGGGGAGACCCAGTACTTC. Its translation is CASSVGVGGLAGVGETQYF.

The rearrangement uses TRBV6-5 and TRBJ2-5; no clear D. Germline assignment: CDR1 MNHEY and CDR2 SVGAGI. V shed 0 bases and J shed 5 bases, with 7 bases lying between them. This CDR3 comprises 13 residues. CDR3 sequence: CASSYSLGETQYF. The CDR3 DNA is TGTGCCAGCAGTTACTCGTTGGGCGAGACCCAGTACTTC.

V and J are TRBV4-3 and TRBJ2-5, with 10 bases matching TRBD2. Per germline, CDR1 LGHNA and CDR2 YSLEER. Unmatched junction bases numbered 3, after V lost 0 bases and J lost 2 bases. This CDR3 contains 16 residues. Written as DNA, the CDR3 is TGCGCCAGCAGCCAAGATTGGACTAGCGGACAAGAGACCCAGTACTTC. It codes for CASSQDWTSGQETQYF.

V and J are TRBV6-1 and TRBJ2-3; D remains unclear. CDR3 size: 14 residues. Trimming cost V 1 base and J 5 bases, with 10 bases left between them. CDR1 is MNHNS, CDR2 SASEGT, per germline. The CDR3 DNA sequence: TGTGCCAGCAGTGAAGGAAATCTAGTAGATACGCAGTATTTT. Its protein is CASSEGNLVDTQYF.

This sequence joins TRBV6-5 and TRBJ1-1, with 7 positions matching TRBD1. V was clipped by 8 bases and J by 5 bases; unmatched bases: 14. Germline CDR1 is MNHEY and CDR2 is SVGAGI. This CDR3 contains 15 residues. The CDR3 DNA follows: TGTGCCAGCTCCCTAGGGGAGGCCAGGGGGACTGAAGCTTTCTTT. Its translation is CASSLGEARGTEAFF.

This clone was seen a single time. The CDR3 loop reads CASSSGLAGYNEQFF. The DNA for the CDR3 is TGTGCCAGCAGTTCTGGACTAGCGGGTTACAATGAGCAGTTCTTC. The V and J genes are TRBV27 and TRBJ2-1; TRBD2 agrees at 11 bases. Looked up from germline, CDR1 is MNHEY and CDR2 is SMNVEV (reference sequence). CDR3 length equals 15 residues. Trimming removed 4 bases from V and 4 bases from J; junction bases left unmatched: 3.

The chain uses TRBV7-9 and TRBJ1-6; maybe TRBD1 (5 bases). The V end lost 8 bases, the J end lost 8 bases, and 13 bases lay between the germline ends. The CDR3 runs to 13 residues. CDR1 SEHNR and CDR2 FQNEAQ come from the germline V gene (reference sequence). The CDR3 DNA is TGTGCCAGCTCGGGGGGGGGTTATTCACCCCTCCACTTT. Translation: CASSGGGYSPLHF.

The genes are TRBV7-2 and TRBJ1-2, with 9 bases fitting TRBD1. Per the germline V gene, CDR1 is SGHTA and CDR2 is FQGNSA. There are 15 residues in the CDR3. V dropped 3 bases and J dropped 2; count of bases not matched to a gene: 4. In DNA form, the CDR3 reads TGTGCCAGCAGCTTGGACAGGGGCGCAAACTATGGCTACACCTTC. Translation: CASSLDRGANYGYTF.

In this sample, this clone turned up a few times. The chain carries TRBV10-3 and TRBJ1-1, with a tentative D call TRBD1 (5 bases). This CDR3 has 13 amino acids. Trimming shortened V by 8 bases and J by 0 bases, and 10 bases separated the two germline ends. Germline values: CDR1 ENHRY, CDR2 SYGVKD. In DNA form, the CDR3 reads TGTGCCATCCGAAGGGGCATGAACACTGAAGCTTTCTTT. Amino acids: CAIRRGMNTEAFF.

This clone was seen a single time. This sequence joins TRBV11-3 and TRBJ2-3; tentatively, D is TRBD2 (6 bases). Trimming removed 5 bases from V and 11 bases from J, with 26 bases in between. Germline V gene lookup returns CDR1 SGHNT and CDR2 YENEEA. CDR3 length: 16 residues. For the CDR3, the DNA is TGTGCCAGCAGCCCCGGAGGGGCGGGACGAAAGAGAGGGCAGTATTTT. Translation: CASSPGGAGRKRGQYF.

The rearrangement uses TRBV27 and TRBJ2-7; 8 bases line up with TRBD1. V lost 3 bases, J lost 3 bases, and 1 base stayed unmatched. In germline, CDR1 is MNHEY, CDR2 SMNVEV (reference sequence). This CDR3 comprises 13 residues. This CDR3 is CASSFGQGYEQYV. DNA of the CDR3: TGTGCCAGCAGTTTCGGACAGGGCTACGAGCAGTACGTC.

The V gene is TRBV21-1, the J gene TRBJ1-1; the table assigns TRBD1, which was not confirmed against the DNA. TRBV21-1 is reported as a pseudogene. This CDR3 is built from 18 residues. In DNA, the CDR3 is TGTGCCAGCAGCAATAACGGACAGACCCAAAGGGGGAACACTGAAGCTTTCTTT. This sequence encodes CASSNNGQTQRGNTEAFF.

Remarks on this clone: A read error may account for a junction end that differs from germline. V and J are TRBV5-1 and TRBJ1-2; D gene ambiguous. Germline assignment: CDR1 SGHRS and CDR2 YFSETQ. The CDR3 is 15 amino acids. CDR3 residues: CASSMRADVNYGYTF. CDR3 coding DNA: TGCGCCAGCAGTATGCGGGCAGACGTTAACTATGGCTACACTTTC.

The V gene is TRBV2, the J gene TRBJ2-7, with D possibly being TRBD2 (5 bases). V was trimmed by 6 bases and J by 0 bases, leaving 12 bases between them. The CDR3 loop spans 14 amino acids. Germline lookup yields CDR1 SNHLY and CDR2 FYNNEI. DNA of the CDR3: TGTGCCAGCAGAGAGGAGGTACTCTCCTACGAGCAGTACTTC. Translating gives CASREEVLSYEQYF.

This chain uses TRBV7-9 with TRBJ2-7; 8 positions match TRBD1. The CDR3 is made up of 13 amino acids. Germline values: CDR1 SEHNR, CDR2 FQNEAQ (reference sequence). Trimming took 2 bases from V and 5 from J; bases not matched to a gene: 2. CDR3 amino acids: CASSLPDRDEQYV. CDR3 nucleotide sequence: TGTGCCAGCAGCTTACCGGACAGGGACGAGCAGTACGTC.

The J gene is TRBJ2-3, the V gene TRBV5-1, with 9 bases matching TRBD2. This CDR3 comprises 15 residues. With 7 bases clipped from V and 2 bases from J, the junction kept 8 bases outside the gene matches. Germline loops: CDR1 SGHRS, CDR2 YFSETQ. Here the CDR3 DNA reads TGCGCCAGCTCTGGGGCTAGCGGGAACACAGATACGCAGTATTTT. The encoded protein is CASSGASGNTDTQYF.